This entry concerns a single TCR beta chain. Its target is not known. This CDR3 is built from 15 residues. Trimming took 5 bases from V and 1 from J, leaving 12 bases between them. CDR1 is SGHAT, CDR2 FQNNGV, per germline. Sample time point: longitudinal time-point 2. The unsorted libraries originated from 2 million PBMCs kept at -80 C. The cDNA was synthesized by 5'RACE incorporating 10-nucleotide random UMIs. Over 190 million TCR-beta sequences from 15-18 subjects came out of each sequencing run. TCRdb processed the 5' RACE reads anew with MiXCR; each CDR3 protein has one entry. The sample comprises 100,000 or so distinct CDR3 sequences, about 12% of which are singletons, and just under 5% rests with the top ten. The data derive from a study of neurological immune-mediated disorders. Findings and caveats of the study: Expanded clones shared no identical CDR3 amino acid sequences across subjects, which suggested private TCR-beta repertoires in all groups.

The receptor's source is a female donor with HTLV-1-associated myelopathy (HAM/TSP). The sequenced material came from PBMCs. The chain couples TRBV11-2 to TRBJ1-5; D possibly corresponds to TRBD1 (6 bases). As DNA, the CDR3 is TGTGCCAGCAGCAGAACAGGGAGAAGCAATCAGCCCCAGCATTTT. The encoded protein is CASSRTGRSNQPQHF.